This is a list of T cell receptor beta chains from one sample in a study of cytomegalovirus exposure and HLA in healthy donors. Sequencing was performed with immunoSEQ multiplex PCR; in TCRdb, only in-frame clones are kept and a portion is missing. This sample's table reports approximately 180,000 clones. What was sequenced was PBMCs. Source of these receptors: a man between 25 and 39 years old in good health and CMV-seronegative. Both conserved end residues are part of each CDR3. A D gene is named only where the DNA matches it firmly.

>TRBV7-2|.|TRBJ1-6
TGTGCCAGCAGGGGGGGGGTAACGGGTTCACCCCTCCACTTT
CASRGGVTGSPLHF
>TRBV5-4|TRBD1|TRBJ2-7
TGTGCCAGCAGCTCGCGTATAGGGGGCGAGGACGAGCAGTACTTC
CASSSRIGGEDEQYF
>TRBV10-1|.|TRBJ2-1
TGCGCCAGCAGTCTCTCCACCCAGGGGAGCTCCTACAATGAGCAGTTCTTC
CASSLSTQGSSYNEQFF
>TRBV5-1|TRBD1|TRBJ2-2
TGCGCCAGCAGCGGGGGGACAGGGAACACCGGGGAGCTGTTTTTT
CASSGGTGNTGELFF
>TRBV9|.|TRBJ2-5
TGTGCCAGCAGCGTAGGTTTCCTCGGGGAGACCCAGTACTTC
CASSVGFLGETQYF
>TRBV10-3|TRBD2|TRBJ2-1
TGTGCCATCAGTGAGCCGGGGACTAGCGGGGGGCCCAGCTCCTACAATGAGCAGTTCTTC
CAISEPGTSGGPSSYNEQFF
>TRBV28|.|TRBJ2-5
TGTGCCAGCACTCCCCCGGGACTCGGACAAGAGACCCAGTACTTC
CASTPPGLGQETQYF
>TRBV6-4|TRBD2|TRBJ2-3
TGTGCCAGCAGTGCGTCTAGCGGTAGCACAGATACGCAGTATTTT
CASSASSGSTDTQYF
>TRBV27|.|TRBJ2-6
TGTGCCAGCAGACTCCGTACTGGGGCCAACGTCCTGACTTTC
CASRLRTGANVLTF
>TRBV10-3|.|TRBJ1-5
TGTGCCATCAGTACCGGGACATCCGATAATCAGCCCCAGCATTTT
CAISTGTSDNQPQHF